The 16 T cell receptor beta chains reported below all come from one sample, sequenced in a study of cytotoxic CD8 clonotypes in ibrutinib-treated CLL. Profiled with immunoSEQ multiplex PCR; TCRdb holds only in-frame clones, not every one. The sample records about 140,000 clones, less than 95% being singletons. The specimen comprised PBMCs, sampled after 12 months of ibrutinib treatment. The receptors originated from a human donor with chronic lymphocytic leukemia.

V gene TRBV5-4 combines with J gene TRBJ1-2, with D maybe TRBD1 (6 bases). Germline assignment: CDR1 SGHNT and CDR2 YYREEE (reference sequence). The length of the CDR3 is 16 residues. The V end lost 4 bases, the J end lost 8 bases, and 24 bases lay between the germline ends. This CDR3 is CASSPGVPTGSLGYTF. DNA of the CDR3: TGTGCCAGCAGCCCTGGGGTCCCAACAGGGTCGTTGGGCTACACCTTC.

On this clone itself: This sample includes further DNA sequences coding for the same CDR3. This chain joins TRBV28 and TRBJ1-2; D not certain. The germline V gene encodes CDR1 MDHEN and CDR2 SYDVKM. V lost 2 bases to trimming and J lost 1 base, with 5 bases between them. The CDR3 consists of 13 residues. The CDR3 DNA follows: TGTGCCAGCAGTTTAGGGATTAACTATGGCTACACCTTC. This encodes CASSLGINYGYTF.

DNA for the CDR3: TGTGCCAGCAGTGAAGGGATGCGACAGGGATATAATGAAAAACTGTTTTTT. It translates to CASSEGMRQGYNEKLFF. The chain employs TRBV6-1 and TRBJ1-4, with 7 bases fitting TRBD1. Per the germline V gene, CDR1 is MNHNS and CDR2 is SASEGT. V gave up 1 base and J gave up 4 bases; unmatched junction bases: 9. CDR3 length: 17 residues.

The chain couples TRBV15 to TRBJ1-1, with D possibly TRBD1 on 5 matching bases. Germline CDR1 is LNHNV and CDR2 is YYDKDF (reference sequence). Trimming pared 5 bases from V and 7 bases from J, leaving 20 bases between. The CDR3 has 15 residues. CDR3: CATSGWDSIKGEAFF. DNA of the CDR3: TGTGCCACCAGCGGCTGGGACTCAATAAAGGGTGAAGCTTTCTTT.

The chain links TRBV14 to TRBJ2-7; a possible D gene is TRBD2 (6 bases). The CDR3 spans 14 residues. CDR1 is SGHDN, CDR2 FVKESK, per germline. V gave up 1 base and J gave up 3 bases, with 10 bases separating them. This CDR3 reads CASSQASGVYEQYF. The CDR3 nucleotides read TGTGCCAGCAGCCAAGCCTCGGGGGTCTACGAGCAGTACTTC.

The chain links TRBV7-9 to TRBJ2-1; perhaps TRBD1 as D (6 bases). Per the germline V gene, CDR1 is SEHNR and CDR2 is FQNEAQ (reference sequence). Deletions cut 2 bases from V and 0 bases from J, with 14 bases between. This CDR3 contains 17 residues. The DNA for the CDR3 is TGTGCCAGCAGCTTAAGTGGGGGCCCGAGCTCCTACAATGAGCAGTTCTTC. As protein: CASSLSGGPSSYNEQFF.

V usage is TRBV18 and J usage is TRBJ2-5, with D possibly TRBD1 on 6 matching bases. With 4 bases removed from V and 1 base from J, the gap between germline ends came to 7 bases. CDR1 and CDR2 from the germline V gene are KGHSH and LQKENI. CDR3 length: 13 residues. The CDR3 region is CASSQDSQETQYF. The CDR3 nucleotides read TGTGCCAGCTCACAGGACAGCCAAGAGACCCAGTACTTC.

The chain employs TRBV2 and TRBJ2-3, with TRBD2 matching over 10 bases. This CDR3 spans 15 amino acids. Trimming cost V 3 bases and J 5 bases; bases outside gene matches: 5. Germline V gene sequence: CDR1 SNHLY, CDR2 FYNNEI. This chain's CDR3 is CASSDILAGRDTQYF. CDR3 sequence (DNA): TGTGCCAGCAGTGATATACTAGCGGGAAGAGATACGCAGTATTTT.

This chain connects TRBV29-1 to TRBJ2-3; D is perhaps TRBD2 (5 bases). V was shortened by 4 bases and J by 8 bases, with 19 bases between the two germline ends. Germline V lookup: CDR1 SQVTM, CDR2 ANQGSEA. The length of the CDR3 is 14 residues. CDR3 protein: CSVASSGLERTQYF. CDR3 coding DNA: TGCAGCGTTGCAAGCAGCGGTTTAGAACGTACGCAGTATTTT.

This clone was observed once. The genes are TRBV27 and TRBJ2-5, with D uncertain. Germline CDR1 MNHEY, CDR2 SMNVEV (reference sequence). The CDR3 has 14 amino acids. V lost 7 bases and J lost 3, with 15 bases in between. CDR3 nucleotides: TGTGCCAGCAAGGTCGAGCGCTGGGAAGAGACCCAGTACTTC. Its protein is CASKVERWEETQYF.

A single count supports this clone. The sample carries other DNA sequences with the same CDR3. This chain links TRBV14 with TRBJ2-3, with 12 bases aligning to TRBD2. Germline assignment: CDR1 SGHDN and CDR2 FVKESK. The CDR3 loop spans 16 amino acids. V gave up 4 bases and J gave up 0 bases; unmatched junction bases: 2. CDR3 DNA: TGTGCCAGCAGCCCGCTAGCGGGAGGGAGCACAGATACGCAGTATTTT. It yields the protein CASSPLAGGSTDTQYF.

The chain couples TRBV19 to TRBJ1-1, with D unclear. Deletions cut 3 bases from V and 0 bases from J, with 14 bases between. Germline V lookup: CDR1 LNHDA, CDR2 SQIVND (reference sequence). There are 16 residues in the CDR3. This chain's CDR3 is CASSIGTTGMNTEAFF. The DNA for the CDR3 is TGTGCCAGTAGTATCGGCACAACCGGCATGAACACTGAAGCTTTCTTT. Together with reference TRBV19 and TRBJ1-1, the CDR3 gives the full variable domain: DGGITQSPKYLFRKEGQNVTLSCEQNLNHDAMYWYRQDPGQGLRLIYYSQIVNDFQKGDIAEGYSVSREKKESFPLTVTSAQKNPTAFYLCASSIGTTGMNTEAFFGQGTRLTVV.

In the case of this clone: Other DNA variants within this sample encode the same CDR3. This chain connects TRBV2 to TRBJ1-5, with 7 bases aligning to TRBD1. The ends lost 4 bases at V and 2 bases at J; junction bases unmatched: 2. CDR3 size: 14 residues. Germline V CDR1 and CDR2: SNHLY, FYNNEI. The chain's CDR3 is CASSGTGGNQPQHF. DNA of the CDR3: TGTGCCAGCAGTGGGACAGGTGGCAATCAGCCCCAGCATTTT.

CDR3 sequence: CASSYSDERPYEQYF. CDR3 sequence (DNA): TGTGCCAGTAGCTATAGCGACGAACGGCCCTACGAGCAGTACTTC. The chain is built from TRBV19 and TRBJ2-7, with D possibly being TRBD2 (5 bases). CDR3 length: 15 residues. Trimming removed 6 bases from V and 2 bases from J, with 17 bases in between. Per germline, CDR1 LNHDA and CDR2 SQIVND (reference sequence).

The CDR3 DNA reads TGTGCCAGCAGCTTAAGGTTCCGGGAAAAACTGTTTTTT. The encoded protein is CASSLRFREKLFF. The chain couples TRBV7-2 to TRBJ1-4; no reliable D call. Trimming took off 2 bases at V and 8 bases at J, with 9 bases between the two ends. Per germline, CDR1 SGHTA and CDR2 FQGNSA. The CDR3 loop spans 13 amino acids.

The chain carries TRBV7-9 and TRBJ1-2, with D possibly being TRBD1 (6 bases). The V and J ends lost 0 bases and 2 bases respectively, with 16 bases between them. Germline V gene sequence: CDR1 SEHNR, CDR2 FQNEAQ (reference sequence). This CDR3 comprises 17 residues. The CDR3 bases are TGTGCCAGCAGCTTAGCTGGGGCAGGGGAACGGAACTATGGCTACACCTTC. It yields the protein CASSLAGAGERNYGYTF.